This T cell receptor (beta chain) was sequenced for a study of cytomegalovirus exposure and HLA in healthy donors. Study-level background: Samples from HLA-typed donors yielded about 85 million unique TCRs in an early data release. Overall study results and limits: It was shown in a later analysis that HLA-associated TCR beta chains were more clonally expanded than other, equally common chains. Rarity characterized most TCR sequences, yet some public TCRs appeared in many donors.

In regard to this clone: Its antigen is not identified.

CDR3 length: 13 amino acids. The germline V gene has CDR1 MDHEN and CDR2 SYDVKM. V was trimmed by 10 bases and J by 10 bases, leaving 17 bases between them. PCR amplification relied on 60 Vbeta primers (plus 13 Jbeta primers). Repertoires were generated with immunoSEQ multiplex PCR, while TCRdb's copy carries only in-frame clones and drops some. The sample includes over 100,000 clones, roughly 82% of them seen just once. V is TRBV28 and J is TRBJ1-6, with D hard to call. Sequences were obtained from PBMCs. The source is a man between 35 and 55 years old in good health and CMV-seropositive. CDR3 sequence reads: CATNTGSLSPLHF. The CDR3 nucleotides read TGTGCCACCAACACCGGGAGCCTCTCACCCCTCCACTTT. Drawing the rest from reference TRBV28 and TRBJ1-6, the complete variable domain is DVKVTQSSRYLVKRTGEKVFLECVQDMDHENMFWYRQDPGLGLRLIYFSYDVKMKEKGDIPEGYSVSREKKERFSLILESASTNQTSMYLCATNTGSLSPLHFGNGTRLTVT.